This note documents a single T cell receptor (beta chain) sequence. This receptor's antigen is unknown. Per-nucleotide qualities are absent, and no much larger clonotype sits a single base away. These data are taken from a study of cytomegalovirus exposure and HLA in healthy donors (dated by TCRdb to the late 2010s). About the study as a whole: According to an earlier analysis of several hundred of the donors, roughly 180 million T cells yielded 120 million or so unique TCR beta sequences and about 300 Gb of sequence data. An early release covering roughly 600 HLA-typed donors comprised approximately 290 gigabases of sequencing data and around 80 million unique TCR sequences. Of the roughly 400 genotyped donors, over 70% fell in the genetic ancestry cluster associated with self-reported Caucasian donors. The study aimed to test whether cataloging public T cell receptors could reveal signatures of past pathogen exposure. The study used immunosequencing to profile the T cell repertoires of some 600 subjects and linked those repertoires to cytomegalovirus serostatus. Along with the approximately 620-subject first cohort, a separate validation cohort of over a hundred different subjects was used. To predict cytomegalovirus infection status, the study brought together high-throughput TCR immunosequencing, statistical association of individual TCRs with disease status, and machine learning. In a later analysis, previously published TCR beta repertoires from roughly 710 donors were re-analyzed and high-resolution HLA genotyping was added so that TCR occurrence patterns could be studied. The later analysis used no new phenotypic data to find candidate immune exposures, relying instead on TCR beta sequences and their occurrence across donors. An earlier analysis of around 580 of the donors used high-throughput TCR beta sequencing to judge whether each TCR beta V gene segment behaved as functional or pseudogenic. Donor age, sex, ethnicity and CMV serostatus were compiled alongside the repertoire data. A later genetic analysis used genome-wide SNP genotypes for about three fifths of the 666 donors, treating that subset as a discovery cohort. Every repertoire in the discovery cohort had been generated on one and the same sequencing platform. HLA typing covered class I and class II loci at four-digit resolution. Typing coverage differed by locus: A, B, C, DRB1 and DQB1 were typed in about 629-630 donors, DQA1 in about 560, DPA1 in approximately 600, and DPB1 in roughly 450. Roughly 5 DR-DQ haplotypes were treated as single units for association and clustering because of strong linkage in the cohort. Among around 400 genotyped donors of the cohort, an average of about 240,000 unique TCR beta nucleotide sequences were sequenced per donor, roughly a sixth of them non-productive. Broad study findings and their caveats: The earlier analysis of approximately 590 of the donors excluded roughly 17 rarely observed V segments, including chromosome 9 orphons, because counts were too low. According to the authors, the approach could potentially be generalized to other disease states and immunological phenotypes. The 87-base-pair reads could not distinguish some IMGT-functional V segments, including TRBV6-2 and TRBV6-3, so those segments were excluded. In a later analysis, HLA-associated TCR beta chains were found to be more clonally expanded and to have lower generation probabilities than equally common non-associated chains. A further reported finding was that TCR beta sequences accurately predicted the HLA-A and HLA-B alleles for most subjects in the first cohort. According to a later genetic analysis, donors in an Asian-associated ancestry cluster had fewer N-insertions in productive TCRs than the approximately 610-donor mean. For the cohort, immune exposure information was limited to CMV serostatus. Because some donors lacked HLA typing at each locus, the association tests relied only on the typed subset. Only TCR beta chains were sequenced in this cohort, and the absence of alpha or paired-chain data limited detectable features. Specific HLA alleles were associated with around 18,000 TCR beta sequences at a false discovery rate of 0.05 in a later analysis. Most TCR sequences were observed very rarely across donors, whereas some public TCRs were present in many individuals. A later genetic analysis associated a missense DCLRE1C variant with V-gene and J-gene trimming of TCR beta chains, and an independent cohort replicated the association. When HLA alleles, especially DR and DQ, strongly co-occurred, attributing TCR associations to individual alleles was difficult. According to a later analysis, parvovirus B19, influenza, CMV and Epstein-Barr virus appeared linked to several top co-occurrence clusters. According to a later analysis, most CMV-associated TCR beta chains appeared to be HLA-restricted, and the HLA associations seemed to be driven largely by CMV exposure. The classifier was reported to diagnose cytomegalovirus status with high specificity and sensitivity in both the original cohort and the validation cohort. In a later analysis, TCR association rates were found to vary across HLA loci, with the most associated TCRs seen for DRB1 alleles and the fewest for HLA-C alleles. The sequencing pipeline was judged likely to have produced a cluster of highly shared sequence variants as a technical artifact. In the study, about 150 TCR beta chains were listed as associated with cytomegalovirus. Linkage disequilibrium might explain the correlated functional status among segregating V segments, but an unknown experimental factor could not be excluded. In vitro tests confirmed that a few of the cytomegalovirus-associated TCR beta chains recognize cytomegalovirus antigens. An earlier analysis of around 500 of the donors showed that most TCR beta V segments appeared in productive rearrangements either about 87% or about 30% of the time, which broadly matched IMGT annotations. Presence/absence analyses assumed roughly uniform sequencing depth across donors, an assumption that may not hold.

The cohort was made up of approximately 670 healthy bone marrow donors. At the time of sampling, all cohort members were nominally healthy, though unrecorded immune exposures were likely present. The donor tested CMV seropositive, placing the donor among the 310 or so seropositive members of the cohort. Each donor provided a peripheral blood sample, and peripheral blood mononuclear cells were used for TCR beta sequencing. The Qiagen DNeasy Blood Extraction Kit was used to extract genomic DNA from the blood cell samples. The CDR3 starts with the cysteine, ends with the phenylalanine, and has 14 residues. Only the CDR3 portion is preserved as DNA: 42 bases, with reading frame beginning at the first base. V loses 5 bases at its end and J loses 3 bases; junction bases beyond the gene matches: 5. CDR1 and CDR2 are drawn from the germline V gene: MNHNS, SASEGT. Libraries were built with the immunoSEQ multiplex PCR assay. For the multiplex PCR, a mixture combining 60 forward primers for TCR Vbeta segments and 13 reverse primers for TCR Jbeta segments was used. The CDR3 region of rearranged TCR beta genes was amplified from genomic DNA with a multiplex PCR assay. The amplified TCR beta libraries were sequenced on the Illumina HiSeq System as 87-base-pair reads. Under the source paper's analysis protocol: A later analysis tallied roughly 80 million unique TCR beta chains across the 550 to 850 repertoires, and 10 million to 11 million of those chains were shared by two or more donors. Raw reads were error-corrected and collapsed into unique sequences with a nearest-neighbor algorithm that merged closely related sequences to remove PCR and sequencing errors. CDR3 sequences were aligned to IMGT reference sequences to assign V, D and J gene segments. Each retained sequence needed at least a six-nucleotide match to both a V gene segment and a J gene segment. Rearrangements were called productive when the CDR3 lacked stop codons and stayed in frame with V and J; all others were non-productive. Following IMGT convention, CDR3 was defined as the stretch from the second conserved V-encoded cysteine up to the conserved J-encoded phenylalanine. Sequences without an unambiguous match to a single V gene segment were excluded from the earlier analysis of almost 600 of the donors. An earlier analysis of just under 600 of the donors called V segments functional above 56.7% productive rearrangements and segregating when the between-donor standard deviation exceeded 5%. A statistical classification framework was built for diagnosing cytomegalovirus status from the catalog of TCR beta chain sequences. In a later analysis, TCR nucleotide sequences were compared against IMGT/GENE-DB human TR gene sequences so that V and J genes could be assigned. Using the TCRdist pipeline, a later analysis assigned CDR3 sequences along with most-parsimonious VDJ recombination scenarios. In a later analysis, each TCR beta chain was defined by its CDR3 amino acid sequence together with its V-gene family, and reads lacking a unique V-gene family were excluded. A later analysis removed 550 to 700 highly shared, low-generation-probability nucleotide sequences to deal with suspected cross-contamination and a sequencing artifact. For each public chain, a later analysis derived a clonal expansion index from normalized ranks of inferred template counts within each repertoire. Generation probabilities in a later analysis came from a VDJ recombination model fitted to out-of-frame rearrangements, and those results were checked against IGoR. In a later analysis, TCR-TCR, TCR-HLA and TCR-CMV co-occurrence was scored with hypergeometric tests, and a repertoire-size bias correction was applied to TCR pairs. In a later analysis, false discovery rates were estimated by permuting HLA or CMV assignments 20 times. In a later analysis, co-occurring TCRs were grouped using DBSCAN, with TCRdist sequence similarity added in when clustering inside HLA-allele-positive subsets. Repertoires with fewer than 30,000 or more than 120,000 public chains, plus five repertoires with anomalous nucleotide sharing, were excluded from co-occurrence clustering. Not all clones reach the TCRdb copy of this immuneACCESS table, which keeps in-frame sequences only. Checked studies attribute under half of the gap to unresolved V genes and leave the rest unexplained. The D gene and trimming were derived from the DNA, and the V and J assignments and clone size from that table. The sample table records around 150,000 clones; around 83% of these occur just once. In total, the top ten clones hold over 4% of the sample.

The sequence derives from a man aged 45 to 65 in good health and CMV-seropositive. Sequenced input: PBMCs. Recombination joined TRBV6-1 with TRBJ2-5, with TRBD1 matching 8 junction bases. The DNA is TGTGCCAGCAGTCCACGGACAGGGAAAGAGACCCAGTACTTC. Translated, it reads CASSPRTGKETQYF.